These 20 T cell receptor beta chains were sequenced from one sample in a study of Graves' ophthalmopathy and Graves' hyperthyroidism. The authors amplified TCR beta CDR3 regions from RNA transcripts. The library came from an HTBI-primed first-round RT-PCR and a second-round multiplex PCR. TCRdb re-analysed the multiplex PCR reads in MiXCR, keeping a single row per CDR3 protein. The sample has roughly 400,000 distinct CDR3 sequences, approximately 20% seen once; the top ten hold 1.5% to 2%. Sequencing was carried out using peripheral blood. These receptors were obtained from a woman aged 18-30 years with Graves' ophthalmopathy.

This clonotype was seen repeatedly, ten times or more. The chain joins TRBV30 to TRBJ2-5; TRBD2 aligns across 8 bases. The junction had 5 bases not matched to a gene; V was cut back by 1 base and J by 1 base. The CDR3 contains 15 residues. Germline CDR1 and CDR2: GTSNPN and SVGIG (reference sequence). CDR3 sequence (DNA): TGTGCCTGGAGTGGGGGCGGGGGGCCCCAAGAGACCCAGTACTTC. This translates into CAWSGGGGPQETQYF.

The V gene is TRBV7-2, the J gene TRBJ2-5; either TRBD1 or TRBD2 may supply D (6 bases each). The CDR3 is 13 residues long. CDR1 is SGHTA, CDR2 FQGNSA, per germline. V lost 7 bases and J 5 bases, leaving 14 bases between the germline ends. CDR3 amino acids: CASTPGADETQYF. The CDR3 bases are TGTGCCAGCACCCCGGGGGCAGATGAGACCCAGTACTTC.

This clonotype came up many times. The V gene is TRBV12-3 or TRBV12-4, the J gene TRBJ2-7, with D possibly TRBD2 on 7 matching bases. Trimming stripped 5 bases from V and 8 bases from J, with 31 bases between. The CDR3 spans 18 residues. The chain's CDR3 is CASSRREWGGLAGLQQYF. The CDR3 DNA sequence: TGTGCCAGCAGTCGAAGGGAGTGGGGGGGGCTCGCCGGGTTGCAGCAGTACTTC.

Many counts were recorded for this clonotype. The chain uses TRBV28 and TRBJ2-7, with D unresolved. CDR1 is MDHEN, CDR2 SYDVKM, per germline. Deletions cut 3 bases from V and 5 bases from J, with 17 bases between. The length of the CDR3 is 15 residues. The CDR3 loop reads CASSLLGTGSNEQYF. The CDR3 bases are TGTGCCAGCAGTTTGCTTGGCACGGGTTCCAACGAGCAGTACTTC.

This clonotype has at least ten counts. This chain uses TRBV10-3 with TRBJ2-7; 11 bases agree with TRBD1. V lost 4 bases to trimming and J lost 3 bases; unmatched junction nucleotides: 8. This CDR3 is 16 amino acids long. Germline CDR1 is ENHRY and CDR2 is SYGVKD. The CDR3 sequence: CAISVPLGQGDYEQYF. CDR3 DNA sequence: TGTGCCATCAGTGTCCCTTTGGGACAGGGGGACTACGAGCAGTACTTC.

This clonotype was recorded at least ten times. The chain links TRBV28 to TRBJ2-5; 7 bases are a match to TRBD2. The trim removed 4 bases at V and 2 bases at J, leaving 1 base unmatched. This CDR3 has 13 amino acids. Germline CDR1 MDHEN, CDR2 SYDVKM. The chain's CDR3 is CASSWEGQETQYF. The DNA for the CDR3 is TGTGCCAGCAGTTGGGAGGGGCAAGAGACCCAGTACTTC.

This clonotype has a count of ten or more. V usage is TRBV6-1 and J usage is TRBJ2-7; maybe TRBD1 (6 bases). This CDR3 region has 14 residues. Deletions cut 6 bases from V and 0 bases from J, with 12 bases between. Germline-derived CDR1 and CDR2 are MNHNS and SASEGT. The CDR3 reads CASSNTDSSYEQYF. The CDR3 DNA sequence: TGTGCCAGCAGCAATACGGACAGCTCCTACGAGCAGTACTTC.

This clonotype was counted at least ten times. V and J are TRBV7-2 and TRBJ2-5; D may match TRBD1 or TRBD2 (6 bases each). The CDR3 extends over 17 amino acids. With 1 base removed from V and 2 bases from J, the gap between germline ends came to 17 bases. Germline lookup yields CDR1 SGHTA and CDR2 FQGNSA. This CDR3 is CASSLVGGIGLQETQYF. CDR3 sequence (DNA): TGTGCCAGCAGCTTAGTAGGGGGGATTGGGCTTCAAGAGACCCAGTACTTC. The full variable domain, rest sourced from reference TRBV7-2 and TRBJ2-5, is GAGVSQSPSNKVTEKGKDVELRCDPISGHTALYWYRQSLGQGLEFLIYFQGNSAPDKSGLPSDRFSAERTGGSVSTLTIQRTQQEDSAVYLCASSLVGGIGLQETQYFGPGTRLLVL.

This chain uses TRBV20-1 with TRBJ2-5; possibly TRBD2 for D (5 bases). The CDR3 length is 14 residues. Germline CDR1 reads DFQATT; CDR2 reads SNEGSKA (reference sequence). V was trimmed by 5 bases and J by 2 bases, leaving 15 bases between them. CDR3 residues: CSAPQRLLQETQYF. In nucleotides, the CDR3 is TGCAGTGCTCCGCAAAGACTACTTCAAGAGACCCAGTACTTC.

Only a few counts were recorded for this clonotype. The chain links TRBV6-5 to TRBJ1-2; no clear D. Germline loops: CDR1 MNHEY, CDR2 SVGAGI. V was shortened by 3 bases and J by 8 bases, with 10 bases between the two germline ends. The CDR3 has 12 residues. This CDR3 is CASSYGQGGYTF. The CDR3 DNA reads TGTGCCAGCAGTTATGGCCAAGGAGGCTACACCTTC.

This clonotype was counted ten times or more. The genes are TRBV30 and TRBJ2-7; 7 positions match TRBD1. J lost 4 bases, V lost 2 bases, and 5 bases had no gene match. CDR1 GTSNPN and CDR2 SVGIG come from the germline V gene (reference sequence). CDR3 length: 13 amino acids. The CDR3 coding sequence is TGTGCCTGGAGTACCGGGACAGCTTACGAGCAGTACTTC. As protein: CAWSTGTAYEQYF.

This clonotype was recorded many times. The rearrangement uses TRBV19 and TRBJ1-5; D is undetermined. The germline gives CDR1 LNHDA, CDR2 SQIVND (reference sequence). Trimming cost V 6 bases and J 1 base, with 10 bases left between them. There are 14 residues in the CDR3. CDR3 residues: CASRGTRSNQPQHF. CDR3 coding DNA: TGTGCCAGTAGAGGAACTAGGAGCAATCAGCCCCAGCATTTT.

This clonotype appeared many times. This sequence joins TRBV6-6 and TRBJ2-5; TRBD1 agrees at 7 bases. The germline CDR1 and CDR2 sequences are MNHNY and SVGAGI (reference sequence). V lost 6 bases and J lost 1; bases outside the gene matches: 5. The CDR3 has 14 residues. As DNA, the CDR3 is TGTGCCAGCAGATTAGGGACAGTCCAAGAGACCCAGTACTTC. As protein: CASRLGTVQETQYF.

The chain recombines TRBV11-2 with TRBJ1-1; 8 bases fit TRBD1. The CDR3 is made up of 14 amino acids. Germline-derived CDR1 and CDR2 are SGHAT and FQNNGV. With V trimmed by 4 bases and J by 6 bases, 7 bases remained unmatched. CDR3 loop: CASSSGGRGAEAFF. CDR3 DNA sequence: TGTGCCAGCAGCTCAGGGGGCAGGGGCGCTGAAGCTTTCTTT. Based on the CDR3 plus reference TRBV11-2 and TRBJ1-1, the full variable domain is EAGVAQSPRYKIIEKRQSVAFWCNPISGHATLYWYQQILGQGPKLLIQFQNNGVVDDSQLPKDRFSAERLKGVDSTLKIQPAKLEDSAVYLCASSSGGRGAEAFFGQGTRLTVV.

This clonotype has a count of ten or more. The rearrangement links TRBV7-4 to TRBJ2-7; D gene unclear. Deletions cut 2 bases from V and 6 bases from J, with 5 bases between. The V gene's germline CDR1 is SGHVT and CDR2 SQSDAQ. The CDR3 consists of 11 residues. The CDR3 sequence is CASSLQAEQYF. The CDR3 coding sequence is TGTGCCAGCAGCTTACAGGCCGAGCAGTACTTC.

This clonotype was counted many times. V is TRBV6-2 or TRBV6-3 and J is TRBJ2-6, with TRBD1 as a possible D gene (6 bases). V dropped 6 bases and J dropped 0 bases, with 18 bases sitting between them. In germline, CDR1 is MNHEY, CDR2 SVGEGT. The CDR3 is 18 residues long. This CDR3 reads CASRKGQGSFSGANVLTF. For the CDR3, the DNA is TGTGCCAGCAGAAAGGGACAAGGATCCTTCTCTGGGGCCAACGTCCTGACTTTC.

Comments on this clonotype: At one boundary the junction diverges from the germline segment, which might be a read error. The chain has TRBV2 and TRBJ1-1; TRBD1 matches at 7 bases. The CDR3 consists of 13 residues. The V gene's germline CDR1 is SNHLY and CDR2 FYNNEI. CDR3 amino acids: CASREGTVAEAFF. The CDR3 coding sequence is TGTGCCAGCAGAGAAGGGACAGTAGCTGAAGCTTTCTTT. Full variable domain (rest looked up from reference TRBV2 and TRBJ1-1): EPEVTQTPSHQVTQMGQEVILRCVPISNHLYFYWYRQILGQKVEFLVSFYNNEISEKSEIFDDQFSVERPDGSNFTLKIRSTKLEDSAMYFCASREGTVAEAFFGQGTRLTVV.

This clonotype was picked up many times. This rearrangement joins TRBV30 to TRBJ1-1; 7 nucleotides agree with TRBD1. The germline V gene has CDR1 GTSNPN and CDR2 SVGIG (reference sequence). The CDR3 spans 16 residues. V dropped 2 bases and J dropped 5; count of bases not matched to a gene: 14. CDR3 sequence reads: CAWSSPPGTARTEAFF. In DNA, the CDR3 is TGTGCCTGGAGTTCCCCTCCCGGGACAGCAAGGACTGAAGCTTTCTTT.

This clonotype was picked up many times. The V gene is TRBV3-1, the J gene TRBJ2-5, with unresolved D. The CDR3 is 12 amino acids. Trimming removed 7 bases from V and 2 bases from J, with 8 bases in between. CDR1 is LGHDT and CDR2 is YNNKEL in the germline V gene (reference sequence). This CDR3 is CASTAVQETQYF. DNA of the CDR3: TGTGCCAGCACTGCGGTACAAGAGACCCAGTACTTC.

This clonotype has a count of ten or more. The gene calls are TRBV20-1 and TRBJ1-1, with unresolved D. The CDR3 has 12 residues. CDR1 and CDR2 (germline): DFQATT, SNEGSKA (reference sequence). V was clipped by 5 bases and J by 3 bases, with 10 bases between them. The CDR3 protein is CSAAGAHTEAFF. CDR3 bases: TGCAGTGCTGCGGGAGCCCACACTGAAGCTTTCTTT.